This T cell receptor beta chain emerged from a study of blood T cell repertoires in COVID-19. Per the original methods: Amplification with reference gene primers provided the estimates of nucleated cell counts. Repertoires were generated with immunoSEQ multiplex PCR, while TCRdb's copy carries only in-frame clones and drops some. Clone size and V and J calls were adopted from that table, with D and trimming inferred from the DNA. This repertoire shows over 150,000 clones, 80% to 90% found once; its top ten account for 0.85% to 0.95%. The sequence was collected from a woman under 30 who had recovered from COVID-19. The sequenced sample was peripheral blood.

Written as DNA, the CDR3 is TGTGCCAGCAGCTTAGTTGGTGGCGGTCCTAATTCACCCCTCCACTTT. Translation: CASSLVGGGPNSPLHF. The chain couples TRBV13 to TRBJ1-6; no definite D call. V was pared by 1 base and J by 6 bases, with 13 bases between. Germline CDR1 PRHDT, CDR2 FYEKMQ (reference sequence). The CDR3 contains 16 residues.